Below, 9 T cell receptor beta chains from the same sample are listed, as sequenced in a study of cytomegalovirus exposure and HLA in healthy donors. The PCR had 60 Vbeta and 13 Jbeta primers. Clones were read by immunoSEQ multiplex PCR, and TCRdb kept only the in-frame ones, dropping some. The table lists about 140,000 clones, around 86% of them singletons, with 1.2% in the top ten. Sequenced input: PBMCs. All receptors derive from a female donor in good health and CMV-seronegative.

This clone was detected only a few times. V gene TRBV6-1 combines with J gene TRBJ2-7; D gene unclear. Per the germline V gene, CDR1 is MNHNS and CDR2 is SASEGT. The CDR3 sequence is 12 residues long. V was cut by 7 bases and J by 7 bases, with 14 bases left in between. Here the CDR3 reads CASTAPYREQYF. The CDR3 coding sequence is TGTGCCAGCACTGCCCCCTATCGGGAGCAGTACTTC.

This chain connects TRBV19 to TRBJ2-1; tentative D call: TRBD2 (6 bases). The germline V gene encodes CDR1 LNHDA and CDR2 SQIVND (reference sequence). This CDR3 has 17 residues. Trimming left V 6 bases short and J 0 bases short, with 18 bases between. CDR3 DNA: TGTGCCAGTAGGGATACCCGGGACTCCAACTCCTACAATGAGCAGTTCTTC. It is translated as CASRDTRDSNSYNEQFF. Together with reference TRBV19 and TRBJ2-1, the CDR3 gives the full variable domain: DGGITQSPKYLFRKEGQNVTLSCEQNLNHDAMYWYRQDPGQGLRLIYYSQIVNDFQKGDIAEGYSVSREKKESFPLTVTSAQKNPTAFYLCASRDTRDSNSYNEQFFGPGTRLTVL.

The J gene is TRBJ1-5, the V gene TRBV23-1, with 7 bases identical to TRBD1. TRBV23-1 is sorted into the ORF group, with uncertain function. The junction had 7 bases not matched to a gene; V was cut back by 4 bases and J by 7 bases. The CDR3 totals 14 residues. For the CDR3, the DNA is TGCGCCAGCAGTCCGGGGACAGCTAAACAGCCCCAGCATTTT. Translation gives CASSPGTAKQPQHF.

The chain is built from TRBV27 and TRBJ2-7, with 15 bases matching TRBD2. CDR1 and CDR2 from the germline V gene are MNHEY and SMNVEV (reference sequence). This CDR3 contains 15 residues. V was pared by 2 bases and J by 4 bases, with 0 bases of the junction left unmatched. The CDR3 here is CASSLGTSGGYEQYF. CDR3 sequence (DNA): TGTGCCAGCAGTTTAGGGACTAGCGGGGGGTACGAGCAGTACTTC.

The chain uses TRBV18 and TRBJ1-4; tentatively, D is TRBD1 (5 bases). The V gene's germline CDR1 is KGHSH and CDR2 LQKENI. Between the trimmed V and J ends, which lost 5 bases and 0 bases, there was a span of 13 bases. This CDR3 is built from 16 residues. In DNA, the CDR3 is TGTGCCAGCTCATCTTCGGACACGGCAACTAATGAAAAACTGTTTTTT. Translation gives CASSSSDTATNEKLFF.

The chain uses TRBV30 and TRBJ1-2; tentatively, D is TRBD1 (6 bases). Germline V CDR1 and CDR2: GTSNPN, SVGIG (reference sequence). Trimming removed 0 bases from V and 6 bases from J, with 8 bases in between. CDR3 length: 12 residues. The CDR3 sequence: CAWSVTGNGYTF. CDR3 nucleotides: TGTGCCTGGAGTGTAACAGGGAATGGCTACACCTTC.

This rearrangement joins TRBV29-1 to TRBJ2-2; D gene uncertain. Per the germline V gene, CDR1 is SQVTM and CDR2 is ANQGSEA. Trimming removed 2 bases from V and 1 base from J, with 8 bases in between. There are 14 residues in the CDR3. CDR3 DNA sequence: TGCAGCGTTGAAAGAGGAATGAACACCGGGGAGCTGTTTTTT. This encodes CSVERGMNTGELFF.

This clone was seen more than once but under ten times. Written as DNA, the CDR3 is TGTGCCAGCACTAGACAGGGGGCGGGCGAGCAGTACTTC. This gives the protein CASTRQGAGEQYF. The chain couples TRBV7-6 to TRBJ2-7; 10 nucleotides agree with TRBD1. This CDR3 has 13 amino acids. From germline, CDR1 is SGHVS and CDR2 FNYEAQ. The V segment lost 7 bases and the J segment 6 bases; nucleotides outside the gene matches: 6.

As for this clone: A read error may produce the germline difference seen at one junction end. V is TRBV4-1 and J is TRBJ2-3; 7 bases agree with TRBD2. Looked up from germline, CDR1 is MGHRA and CDR2 is YSYEKL. There are 16 residues in the CDR3. CDR3 sequence reads: CASSQEEAGASETQYF. The CDR3 DNA reads TGCGCCAGCAGCCAAGAGGAGGCGGGAGCTTCAGAAACGCAGTATTTT.